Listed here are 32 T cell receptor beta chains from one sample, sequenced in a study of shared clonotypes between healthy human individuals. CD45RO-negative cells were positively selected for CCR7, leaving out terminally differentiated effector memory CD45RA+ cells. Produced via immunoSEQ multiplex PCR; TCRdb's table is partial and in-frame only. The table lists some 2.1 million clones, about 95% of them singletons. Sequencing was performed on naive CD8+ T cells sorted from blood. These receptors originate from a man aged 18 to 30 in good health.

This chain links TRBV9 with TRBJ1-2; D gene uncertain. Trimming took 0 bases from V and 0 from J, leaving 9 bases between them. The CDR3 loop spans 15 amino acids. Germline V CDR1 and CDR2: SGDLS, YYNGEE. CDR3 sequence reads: CASSVAGIANYGYTF. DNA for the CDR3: TGTGCCAGCAGCGTAGCGGGGATAGCTAACTATGGCTACACCTTC.

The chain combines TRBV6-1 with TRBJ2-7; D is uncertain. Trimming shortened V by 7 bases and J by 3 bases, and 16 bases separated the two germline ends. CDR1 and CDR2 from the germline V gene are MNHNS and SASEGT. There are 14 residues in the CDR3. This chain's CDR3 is CASTLRKGVYEQYF. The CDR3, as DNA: TGTGCCAGCACCCTGAGGAAAGGCGTCTACGAGCAGTACTTC.

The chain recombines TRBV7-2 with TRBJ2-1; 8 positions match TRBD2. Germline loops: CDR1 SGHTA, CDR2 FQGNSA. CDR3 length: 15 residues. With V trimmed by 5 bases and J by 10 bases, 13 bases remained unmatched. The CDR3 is CASSHTSGSAEEQFF. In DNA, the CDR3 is TGTGCCAGCAGCCACACTAGCGGATCCGCGGAAGAGCAGTTCTTC.

The CDR3 bases are TGCGCCAGCAGTGAGTCTTTAGGGGGTCTGTACTTC. Translation: CASSESLGGLYF. The chain joins TRBV10-1 to TRBJ2-7; a weak D match, TRBD1 (6 bases). The CDR3 is 12 amino acids. V was cut by 0 bases and J by 12 bases, with 12 bases left in between. The germline V gene encodes CDR1 WNHNN and CDR2 SYGVQD (reference sequence).

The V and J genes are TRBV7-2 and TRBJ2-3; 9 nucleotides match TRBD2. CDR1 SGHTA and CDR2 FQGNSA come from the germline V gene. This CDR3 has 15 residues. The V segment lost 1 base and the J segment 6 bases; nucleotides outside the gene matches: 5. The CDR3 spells CASSLVAGGSDTQYF. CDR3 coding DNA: TGTGCCAGCAGCTTAGTTGCGGGAGGGTCCGATACGCAGTATTTT. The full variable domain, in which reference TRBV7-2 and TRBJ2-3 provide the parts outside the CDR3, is GAGVSQSPSNKVTEKGKDVELRCDPISGHTALYWYRQSLGQGLEFLIYFQGNSAPDKSGLPSDRFSAERTGGSVSTLTIQRTQQEDSAVYLCASSLVAGGSDTQYFGPGTRLTVL.

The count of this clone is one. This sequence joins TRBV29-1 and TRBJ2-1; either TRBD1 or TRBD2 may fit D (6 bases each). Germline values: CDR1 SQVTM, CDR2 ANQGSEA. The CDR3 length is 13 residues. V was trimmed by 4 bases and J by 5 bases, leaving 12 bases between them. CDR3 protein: CSVVGGLHNEQFF. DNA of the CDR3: TGCAGCGTTGTCGGGGGCCTCCACAATGAGCAGTTCTTC.

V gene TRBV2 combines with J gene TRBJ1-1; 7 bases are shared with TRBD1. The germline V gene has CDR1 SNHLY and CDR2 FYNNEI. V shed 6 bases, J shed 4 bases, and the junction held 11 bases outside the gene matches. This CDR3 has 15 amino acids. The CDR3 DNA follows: TGTGCCAGCAGCGGGGGGACAGTTTCTGTCACTGAAGCTTTCTTT. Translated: CASSGGTVSVTEAFF.

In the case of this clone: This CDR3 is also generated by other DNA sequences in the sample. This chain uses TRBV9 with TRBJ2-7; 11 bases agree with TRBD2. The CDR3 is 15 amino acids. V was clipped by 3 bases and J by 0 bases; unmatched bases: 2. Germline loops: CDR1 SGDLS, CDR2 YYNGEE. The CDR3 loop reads CASSEGTSGSYEQYF. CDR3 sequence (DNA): TGTGCCAGCAGCGAGGGGACTAGCGGCTCCTACGAGCAGTACTTC.

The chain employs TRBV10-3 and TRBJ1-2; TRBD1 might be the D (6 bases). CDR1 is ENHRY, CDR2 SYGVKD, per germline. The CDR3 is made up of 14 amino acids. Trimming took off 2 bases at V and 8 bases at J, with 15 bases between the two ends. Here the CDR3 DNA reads TGTGCCATCAGTGAGGGACGACAGGTCATAGGCTACACCTTC. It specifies CAISEGRQVIGYTF.

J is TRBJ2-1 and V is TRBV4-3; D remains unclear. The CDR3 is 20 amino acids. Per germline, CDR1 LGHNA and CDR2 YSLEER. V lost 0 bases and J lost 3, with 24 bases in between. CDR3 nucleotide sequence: TGCGCCAGCAGCCAAGACCGGTTGTTGGGCGGTCAACCCCACTACAATGAGCAGTTCTTC. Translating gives CASSQDRLLGGQPHYNEQFF.

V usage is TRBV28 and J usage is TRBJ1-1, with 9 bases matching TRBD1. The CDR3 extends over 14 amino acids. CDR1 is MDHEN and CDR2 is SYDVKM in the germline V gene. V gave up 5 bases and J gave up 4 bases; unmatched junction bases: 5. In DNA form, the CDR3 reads TGTGCCAGCAGTGAGACAGGGGGTAGCACTGAAGCTTTCTTT. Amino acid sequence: CASSETGGSTEAFF.

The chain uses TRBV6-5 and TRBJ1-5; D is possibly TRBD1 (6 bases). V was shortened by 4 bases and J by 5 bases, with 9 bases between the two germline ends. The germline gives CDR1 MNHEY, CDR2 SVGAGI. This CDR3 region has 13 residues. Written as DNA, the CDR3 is TGTGCCAGCAGTTCGGACAGCGATCAGCCCCAGCATTTT. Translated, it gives CASSSDSDQPQHF.

CDR3 bases: TGTGCCAGCAGCTTGTGGAAACAGACCGAAGCTTTCTTT. It codes for CASSLWKQTEAFF. The rearrangement links TRBV5-8 to TRBJ1-1, with D hard to call. Deletions cut 1 base from V and 8 bases from J, with 12 bases between. The CDR3 sequence is 13 residues long. The germline V gene has CDR1 SGHTS and CDR2 YDEGEE.

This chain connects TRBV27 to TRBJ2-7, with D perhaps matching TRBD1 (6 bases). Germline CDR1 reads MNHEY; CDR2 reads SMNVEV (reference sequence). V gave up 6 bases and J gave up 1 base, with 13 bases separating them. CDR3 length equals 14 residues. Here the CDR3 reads CASRSGQQSYEQYF. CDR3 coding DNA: TGTGCCAGCAGATCCGGACAGCAATCCTACGAGCAGTACTTC.

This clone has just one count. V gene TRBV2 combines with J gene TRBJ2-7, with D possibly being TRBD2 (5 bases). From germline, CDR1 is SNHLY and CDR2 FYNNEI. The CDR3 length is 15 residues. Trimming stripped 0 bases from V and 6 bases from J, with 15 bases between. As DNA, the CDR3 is TGTGCCAGCAGTGAAGCCGAGACGGGGTCTGGCGAGCAGTACTTC. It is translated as CASSEAETGSGEQYF. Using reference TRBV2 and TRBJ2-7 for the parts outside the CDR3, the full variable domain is EPEVTQTPSHQVTQMGQEVILRCVPISNHLYFYWYRQILGQKVEFLVSFYNNEISEKSEIFDDQFSVERPDGSNFTLKIRSTKLEDSAMYFCASSEAETGSGEQYFGPGTRLTVT.

The CDR3 reads CASRPDHGTDQETQYF. CDR3 in DNA: TGTGCCAGTAGACCCGACCACGGGACAGACCAAGAGACCCAGTACTTC. This chain connects TRBV19 to TRBJ2-5, with 7 bases identical to TRBD1. Losses at the gene ends were 6 bases for V and 0 bases for J; bases not matched to a gene: 10. This CDR3 comprises 16 residues. Germline assignment: CDR1 LNHDA and CDR2 SQIVND (reference sequence).

CDR3 sequence: CASSPNRNYNEQFF. DNA for the CDR3: TGCGCCAGCAGCCCCAACAGGAACTACAATGAGCAGTTCTTC. The V gene is TRBV4-3, the J gene TRBJ2-1; maybe TRBD1 (5 bases). Germline CDR1 reads LGHNA; CDR2 reads YSLEER. The CDR3 totals 14 residues. V was cut by 4 bases and J by 3 bases, with 10 bases left in between.

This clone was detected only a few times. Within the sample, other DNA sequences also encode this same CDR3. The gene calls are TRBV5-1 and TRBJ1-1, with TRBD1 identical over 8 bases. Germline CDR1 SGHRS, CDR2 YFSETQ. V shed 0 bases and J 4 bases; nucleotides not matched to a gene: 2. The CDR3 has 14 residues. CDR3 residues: CASSLGQGITEAFF. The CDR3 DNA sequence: TGCGCCAGCAGCTTGGGACAGGGGATCACTGAAGCTTTCTTT.

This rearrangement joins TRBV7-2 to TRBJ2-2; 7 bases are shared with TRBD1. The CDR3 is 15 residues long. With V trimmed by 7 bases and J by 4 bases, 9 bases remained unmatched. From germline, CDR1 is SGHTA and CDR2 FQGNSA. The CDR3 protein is CASTGDRDVTGELFF. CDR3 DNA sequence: TGTGCCAGCACCGGAGACAGGGACGTCACCGGGGAGCTGTTTTTT.

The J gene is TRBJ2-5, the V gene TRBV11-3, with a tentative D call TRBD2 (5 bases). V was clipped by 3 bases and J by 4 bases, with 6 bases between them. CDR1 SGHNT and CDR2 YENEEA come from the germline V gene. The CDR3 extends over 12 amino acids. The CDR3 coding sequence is TGTGCCAGCAGCTTCGGGGTAGAGACCCAGTACTTC. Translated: CASSFGVETQYF.

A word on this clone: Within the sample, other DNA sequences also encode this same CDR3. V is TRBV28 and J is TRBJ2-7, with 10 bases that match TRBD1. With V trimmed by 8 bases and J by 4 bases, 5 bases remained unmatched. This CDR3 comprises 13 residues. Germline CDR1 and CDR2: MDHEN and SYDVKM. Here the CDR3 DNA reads TGTGCCAGCGGGGACAGGGGAGCGTACGAGCAGTACTTC. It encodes CASGDRGAYEQYF.

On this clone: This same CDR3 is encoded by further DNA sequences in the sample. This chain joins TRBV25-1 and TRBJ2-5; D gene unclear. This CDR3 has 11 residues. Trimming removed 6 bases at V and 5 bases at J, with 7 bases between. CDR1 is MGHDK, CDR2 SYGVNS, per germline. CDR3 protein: CASRLGETQYF. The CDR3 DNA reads TGTGCCAGCAGACTCGGCGAGACCCAGTACTTC.

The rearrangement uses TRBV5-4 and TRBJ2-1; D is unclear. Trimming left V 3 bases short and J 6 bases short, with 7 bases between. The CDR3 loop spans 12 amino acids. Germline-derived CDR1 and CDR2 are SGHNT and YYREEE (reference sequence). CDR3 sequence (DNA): TGTGCCAGCAGCTCCCTCTTCAATGAGCAGTTCTTC. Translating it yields CASSSLFNEQFF.

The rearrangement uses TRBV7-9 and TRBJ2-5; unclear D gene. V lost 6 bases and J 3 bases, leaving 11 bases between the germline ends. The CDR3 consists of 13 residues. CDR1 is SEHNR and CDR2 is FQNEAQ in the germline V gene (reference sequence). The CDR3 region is CASSPDLEETQYF. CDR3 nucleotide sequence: TGTGCCAGCAGTCCCGATTTAGAAGAGACCCAGTACTTC. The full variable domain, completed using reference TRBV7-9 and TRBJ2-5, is DTGVSQNPRHKITKRGQNVTFRCDPISEHNRLYWYRQTLGQGPEFLTYFQNEAQLEKSRLLSDRFSAERPKGSFSTLEIQRTEQGDSAMYLCASSPDLEETQYFGPGTRLLVL.

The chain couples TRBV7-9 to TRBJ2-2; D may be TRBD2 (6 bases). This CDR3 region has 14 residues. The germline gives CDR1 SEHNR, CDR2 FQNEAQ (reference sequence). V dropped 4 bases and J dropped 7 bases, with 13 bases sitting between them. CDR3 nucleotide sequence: TGTGCCAGCAGCTGGGACTCCTCTGGCGGGGAGCTGTTTTTT. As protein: CASSWDSSGGELFF.

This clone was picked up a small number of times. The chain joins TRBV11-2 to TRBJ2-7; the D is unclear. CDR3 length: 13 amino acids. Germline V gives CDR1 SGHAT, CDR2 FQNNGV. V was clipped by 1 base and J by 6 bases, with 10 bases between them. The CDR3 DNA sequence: TGTGCCAGCAGCTTAGGGGTACCCTTCGAGCAGTACTTC. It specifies CASSLGVPFEQYF.

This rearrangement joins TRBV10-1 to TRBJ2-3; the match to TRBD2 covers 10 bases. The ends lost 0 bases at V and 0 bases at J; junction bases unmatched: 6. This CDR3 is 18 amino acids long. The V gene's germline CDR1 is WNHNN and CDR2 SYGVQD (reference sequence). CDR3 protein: CASSESWLAGDSTDTQYF. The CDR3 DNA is TGCGCCAGCAGTGAGTCTTGGCTAGCGGGGGATAGCACAGATACGCAGTATTTT.

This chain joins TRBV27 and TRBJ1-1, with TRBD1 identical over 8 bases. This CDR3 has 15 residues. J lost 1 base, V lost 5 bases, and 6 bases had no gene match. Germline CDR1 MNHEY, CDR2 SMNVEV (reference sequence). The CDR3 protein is CASSADRVWNTEAFF. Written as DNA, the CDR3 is TGTGCCAGCAGTGCGGACAGGGTTTGGAACACTGAAGCTTTCTTT.

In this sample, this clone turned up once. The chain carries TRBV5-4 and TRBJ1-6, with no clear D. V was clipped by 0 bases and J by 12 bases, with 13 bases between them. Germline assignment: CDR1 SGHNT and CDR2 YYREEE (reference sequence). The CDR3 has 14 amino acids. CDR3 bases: TGTGCCAGCAGCTTGGGTTTTGTGGGAGTACCCCTCCACTTT. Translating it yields CASSLGFVGVPLHF.

CDR3 in amino acids: CASSGLAVSGANVLTF. Written as DNA, the CDR3 is TGTGCCAGCTCGGGACTAGCGGTCTCTGGGGCCAACGTCCTGACTTTC. The chain employs TRBV27 and TRBJ2-6; 11 bases are a match to TRBD2. The CDR3 consists of 16 residues. The germline gives CDR1 MNHEY, CDR2 SMNVEV (reference sequence). V shed 8 bases, J shed 0 bases, and the junction held 3 bases outside the gene matches.

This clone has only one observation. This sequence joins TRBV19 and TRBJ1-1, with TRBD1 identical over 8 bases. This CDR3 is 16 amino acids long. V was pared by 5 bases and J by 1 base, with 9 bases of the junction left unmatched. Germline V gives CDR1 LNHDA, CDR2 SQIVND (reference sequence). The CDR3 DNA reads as TGTGCCAGTAGTTCGTCCTTGGACAGGGCGAACACTGAAGCTTTCTTT. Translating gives CASSSSLDRANTEAFF.

The DNA for the CDR3 is TGTGCCAGCAGTCGACAGGGGGAGTTAGTAAAAGAGACCCAGTACTTC. It translates to CASSRQGELVKETQYF. The V and J genes are TRBV6-6 and TRBJ2-5, with 9 bases lining up with TRBD1. V lost 5 bases to trimming and J lost 3 bases; unmatched junction nucleotides: 10. This CDR3 has 16 amino acids. Germline V CDR1 and CDR2: MNHNY, SVGAGI (reference sequence).